The next 18 T cell receptor beta chains were all read from a single sample in a study of cytomegalovirus exposure and HLA in healthy donors. The PCR ran on 60 Vbeta and 13 Jbeta primers. The protocol was immunoSEQ multiplex PCR, while the TCRdb copy is restricted to in-frame clones and leaves out a portion. The sample has about 160,000 clones, 75% seen once. Source material: PBMCs. Every receptor here comes from a female donor in good health and CMV-seronegative.

The chain is built from TRBV5-1 and TRBJ1-5; D perhaps matches TRBD1 (5 bases). The CDR3 is made up of 15 amino acids. The germline V gene has CDR1 SGHRS and CDR2 YFSETQ. V was clipped by 1 base and J by 7 bases, with 15 bases between them. In nucleotides, the CDR3 is TGCGCCAGCAGCTTGAGGGGAGGACCAGGACAGCCCCAGCATTTT. Translating it yields CASSLRGGPGQPQHF.

This sequence joins TRBV19 and TRBJ2-3, with TRBD1 matching over 7 bases. In germline, CDR1 is LNHDA, CDR2 SQIVND (reference sequence). The CDR3 is 14 amino acids. V shed 9 bases and J 6 bases; nucleotides not matched to a gene: 12. CDR3 sequence (DNA): TGTGCCAGCAGGACAGGTCCTTCGGGGGATACGCAGTATTTT. It codes for CASRTGPSGDTQYF.

This clone was recorded a few times. The CDR3 DNA follows: TGTGCCAGCAGCTCCGCCGGGACTAGCCCTACGGGGACCCAGTACTTC. Its protein is CASSSAGTSPTGTQYF. The genes are TRBV13 and TRBJ2-5; 9 bases agree with TRBD2. With V trimmed by 4 bases and J by 7 bases, 13 bases remained unmatched. The germline V gene has CDR1 PRHDT and CDR2 FYEKMQ (reference sequence). The CDR3 loop spans 16 amino acids.

This clone was picked up a small number of times. The chain is built from TRBV4-3 and TRBJ2-1; 7 bases map to TRBD2. This CDR3 comprises 15 residues. CDR1 LGHNA and CDR2 YSLEER come from the germline V gene. Trimming cost V 6 bases and J 0 bases; bases outside gene matches: 5. The CDR3 DNA reads TGCGCCAGCAGTAGCGGGTCTCACTCCTACAATGAGCAGTTCTTC. Its translation: CASSSGSHSYNEQFF.

Here the CDR3 reads CASTEQGAAGELFF. The CDR3 DNA follows: TGTGCCAGCACGGAACAGGGGGCGGCCGGGGAGCTGTTTTTT. This sequence joins TRBV18 and TRBJ2-2; 9 bases agree with TRBD1. The CDR3 has 14 amino acids. Germline assignment: CDR1 KGHSH and CDR2 LQKENI. The V segment lost 8 bases and the J segment 6 bases; nucleotides outside the gene matches: 7.

The chain is built from TRBV10-3 and TRBJ2-1; 10 bases fit TRBD2. V shed 2 bases, J shed 7 bases, and the junction held 5 bases outside the gene matches. Per the germline V gene, CDR1 is ENHRY and CDR2 is SYGVKD. This CDR3 is built from 15 residues. The CDR3 DNA reads as TGTGCCATCAGTGAGGCGGGACTAGCGTTTAATGAGCAGTTCTTC. Residues: CAISEAGLAFNEQFF.

The chain links TRBV5-1 to TRBJ2-7; TRBD2 aligns across 14 bases. The V segment lost 0 bases and the J segment 0 bases; nucleotides outside the gene matches: 8. This CDR3 has 19 residues. CDR1 is SGHRS and CDR2 is YFSETQ in the germline V gene. CDR3 protein: CASSLGGLAGAYLSYEQYF. The CDR3 DNA is TGCGCCAGCAGCTTGGGGGGACTAGCGGGGGCGTACCTCTCCTACGAGCAGTACTTC. The entire variable domain, with the rest obtained from reference TRBV5-1 and TRBJ2-7, is as follows: KAGVTQTPRYLIKTRGQQVTLSCSPISGHRSVSWYQQTPGQGLQFLFEYFSETQRNKGNFPGRFSGRQFSNSRSEMNVSTLELGDSALYLCASSLGGLAGAYLSYEQYFGPGTRLTVT.

The chain is built from TRBV4-2 and TRBJ2-7, with 7 bases lining up with TRBD1. This CDR3 is 15 amino acids long. V shed 3 bases and J 0 bases; nucleotides not matched to a gene: 5. From germline, CDR1 is LGHNA and CDR2 YNFKEQ. CDR3 coding DNA: TGTGCCAGCAGCCATCCACAGGGGAGCTCCTACGAGCAGTACTTC. This gives the protein CASSHPQGSSYEQYF.

J is TRBJ1-2 and V is TRBV27; unclear D gene. From germline, CDR1 is MNHEY and CDR2 SMNVEV (reference sequence). The CDR3 extends over 13 amino acids. V lost 5 bases, J lost 4 bases, and 11 bases lay in between. The CDR3 sequence: CASSPTGIYGYTF. The CDR3 DNA reads as TGTGCCAGCAGTCCGACTGGAATCTATGGCTACACCTTC.

This clone was observed a handful of times. The rearrangement joins TRBV9 to TRBJ2-3; 10 nucleotides match TRBD2. The CDR3 has 16 residues. Germline V gene data show CDR1 as SGDLS and CDR2 as YYNGEE. Trimming cost V 2 bases and J 4 bases; bases outside gene matches: 7. This chain's CDR3 is CASSVRASGGPDTQYF. The CDR3 region has the DNA TGTGCCAGCAGCGTCCGTGCTAGCGGGGGCCCAGATACGCAGTATTTT.

This chain uses TRBV4-1 with TRBJ1-2, with D possibly matching TRBD1 (5 bases). V was cut by 1 base and J by 4 bases, with 13 bases left in between. Germline V gene data show CDR1 as MGHRA and CDR2 as YSYEKL. The CDR3 sequence is 15 residues long. CDR3 residues: CASSQGQHSSYGYTF. The CDR3 region has the DNA TGCGCCAGCAGCCAAGGACAGCACTCGAGCTATGGCTACACCTTC.

Only a few counts were recorded for this clone. The chain carries TRBV11-3 and TRBJ2-7; D uncertain. Germline loops: CDR1 SGHNT, CDR2 YENEEA. The V end was cut by 2 bases, the J end by 5 bases, with 10 bases between. This CDR3 contains 13 residues. CDR3 sequence: CASSLMVGNEQYF. The CDR3 bases are TGTGCCAGCAGCTTAATGGTGGGCAACGAGCAGTACTTC.

The chain has TRBV4-1 and TRBJ2-2; 9 bases agree with TRBD1. V gave up 3 bases and J gave up 3 bases; unmatched junction bases: 2. In germline, CDR1 is MGHRA, CDR2 YSYEKL. The CDR3 loop spans 15 amino acids. CDR3 sequence reads: CASSQGDRDTGELFF. The DNA for the CDR3 is TGCGCCAGCAGCCAGGGGGACAGGGACACCGGGGAGCTGTTTTTT.

This clone was counted only a few times. V gene TRBV6-1 combines with J gene TRBJ1-5; TRBD1 is a possible D gene (5 bases). The CDR3 contains 15 residues. Germline lookup yields CDR1 MNHNS and CDR2 SASEGT. V was pared by 1 base and J by 5 bases, with 12 bases between. As DNA, the CDR3 is TGTGCCAGCAGTGAAGAAGGGGCAGGTCATCAGCCCCAGCATTTT. This encodes CASSEEGAGHQPQHF.

V and J are TRBV19 and TRBJ2-5; D perhaps matches TRBD2 (6 bases). Germline lookup yields CDR1 LNHDA and CDR2 SQIVND (reference sequence). CDR3 length equals 13 residues. The V end was cut by 3 bases, the J end by 5 bases, with 10 bases between. Written as DNA, the CDR3 is TGTGCCAGTAGTATCGTGGAGGGGGAGACCCAGTACTTC. Its protein product is CASSIVEGETQYF.

The chain joins TRBV28 to TRBJ2-1; 11 bases match TRBD2. Germline V CDR1 and CDR2: MDHEN, SYDVKM. The junction had 5 bases not matched to a gene; V was cut back by 6 bases and J by 4 bases. This CDR3 comprises 15 residues. In DNA, the CDR3 is TGTGCCAGCAGACCTGGGACTAGCGGTTACAATGAGCAGTTCTTC. Translating gives CASRPGTSGYNEQFF.

The rearrangement uses TRBV19 and TRBJ1-5; D is perhaps TRBD1 (5 bases). V lost 4 bases to trimming and J lost 4 bases, with 8 bases between them. Germline CDR1 LNHDA, CDR2 SQIVND (reference sequence). This CDR3 has 13 residues. Here the CDR3 reads CASSRQGNQPQHF. As DNA, the CDR3 is TGTGCCAGTAGTAGGCAGGGTAATCAGCCCCAGCATTTT.

This chain links TRBV2 with TRBJ2-7, with 8 bases matching TRBD1. CDR1 and CDR2 (germline): SNHLY, FYNNEI. The CDR3 consists of 14 residues. V gave up 7 bases and J gave up 2 bases; unmatched junction bases: 7. The CDR3 is CASMIGQGPYEQYF. CDR3 nucleotide sequence: TGTGCCAGCATGATAGGACAGGGTCCCTACGAGCAGTACTTC.